The 28 T cell receptor beta chains presented below share a single source sample, sequenced in a study of blood T cell repertoires in COVID-19 (dated by TCRdb to between 2020 and 2021). The library was produced with the immunoSEQ multiplex PCR assay. Here the immuneACCESS table is served through TCRdb, limited to in-frame sequences with V and J called. Missing clones are a known gap in these copies; in checked studies unresolved V genes cover under half, and the rest lacks a known reason. This sample is represented by 150,000 to 200,000 clones; about 80% of them were singletons. Approximately 15% of the sample rests with the top ten. Sequencing was done on a sample of PBMCs or T cells enriched from blood (not recorded which). Every receptor here comes from a man aged 60 to 69 who had been exposed to COVID-19.

This chain joins TRBV25-1 and TRBJ1-5, with TRBD1 as a possible D gene (6 bases). This CDR3 is 13 amino acids long. V was pared by 4 bases and J by 4 bases, with 8 bases between. From germline, CDR1 is MGHDK and CDR2 SYGVNS. The CDR3 is CASSVTGNQPQHF. CDR3 in DNA: TGTGCCAGCAGTGTTACAGGGAATCAGCCCCAGCATTTT.

This clone was seen just once. The chain is built from TRBV6-5 and TRBJ2-7; perhaps TRBD1 as D (5 bases). Germline-derived CDR1 and CDR2 are MNHEY and SVGAGI. This CDR3 has 15 residues. V was trimmed by 2 bases and J by 2 bases, leaving 13 bases between them. The CDR3 DNA follows: TGTGCCAGCAGTTACCCCGGCAGGGTTCCCTACGAGCAGTACTTC. This gives the protein CASSYPGRVPYEQYF.

This chain uses TRBV19 with TRBJ2-2; 9 nucleotides line up with TRBD1. Germline loops: CDR1 LNHDA, CDR2 SQIVND (reference sequence). This CDR3 is built from 15 residues. The trim removed 4 bases at V and 4 bases at J, leaving 4 bases unmatched. DNA for the CDR3: TGTGCCAGTAGTAAGGACAGGGGATTCACCGGGGAGCTGTTTTTT. Residues: CASSKDRGFTGELFF.

The chain carries TRBV7-2 and TRBJ2-3; the match to TRBD2 covers 8 bases. This CDR3 has 17 residues. Germline V CDR1 and CDR2: SGHTA, FQGNSA. The V segment lost 0 bases and the J segment 3 bases; nucleotides outside the gene matches: 8. The CDR3 protein is CASSLANPGGRTDTQYF. As DNA, the CDR3 is TGTGCCAGCAGCTTAGCGAATCCGGGCGGGAGGACAGATACGCAGTATTTT.

This chain joins TRBV3-1 (or the pseudogene TRBV3-2) and TRBJ2-5; D perhaps matches TRBD2 (6 bases). With 1 base removed from V and 1 base from J, the gap between germline ends came to 10 bases. Germline V CDR1 and CDR2: LGHDT, YNNKEL (reference sequence). There are 15 residues in the CDR3. The CDR3 DNA reads as TGTGCCAGCAGCCAAGGCGGGATGAGCCAAGAGACCCAGTACTTC. Its protein is CASSQGGMSQETQYF.

The gene calls are TRBV6-5 and TRBJ2-7, with a tentative D call TRBD2 (6 bases). CDR3 length equals 14 residues. Germline V gives CDR1 MNHEY, CDR2 SVGAGI. Trimming left V 0 bases short and J 2 bases short, with 8 bases between. The CDR3 protein is CASSYSWRAYEQYF. Here the CDR3 DNA reads TGTGCCAGCAGTTACTCCTGGAGGGCCTACGAGCAGTACTTC.

The J gene is TRBJ2-5, the V gene TRBV28, with TRBD1 identical over 7 bases. This CDR3 region has 15 residues. Germline V gene sequence: CDR1 MDHEN, CDR2 SYDVKM. The trim removed 5 bases at V and 4 bases at J, leaving 10 bases unmatched. The chain's CDR3 is CASSTLEGARETQYF. DNA for the CDR3: TGTGCCAGCAGTACTTTAGAGGGGGCGAGAGAGACCCAGTACTTC. The complete variable domain, with remaining parts taken from reference TRBV28 and TRBJ2-5, reads DVKVTQSSRYLVKRTGEKVFLECVQDMDHENMFWYRQDPGLGLRLIYFSYDVKMKEKGDIPEGYSVSREKKERFSLILESASTNQTSMYLCASSTLEGARETQYFGPGTRLLVL.

The chain links TRBV28 to TRBJ2-5, with D possibly matching TRBD1 (6 bases). Per the germline V gene, CDR1 is MDHEN and CDR2 is SYDVKM. The CDR3 has 15 residues. V shed 6 bases and J shed 4 bases, with 18 bases lying between them. This chain's CDR3 is CASREETGRGETQYF. CDR3 coding DNA: TGTGCCAGCAGGGAGGAGACGGGCAGGGGAGAGACCCAGTACTTC.

This chain connects TRBV5-6 to TRBJ2-1; 11 bases are shared with TRBD2. The germline V gene has CDR1 SGHDT and CDR2 YYEEEE. The ends lost 2 bases at V and 6 bases at J; junction bases unmatched: 7. CDR3 length equals 16 residues. The CDR3 bases are TGTGCCAGCAGCTTTACGACTAGCGGGAAGGGCAATGAGCAGTTCTTC. Protein product: CASSFTTSGKGNEQFF.

V is TRBV10-1 and J is TRBJ2-7, with unresolved D. The CDR3 totals 13 residues. Trimming left V 4 bases short and J 4 bases short, with 11 bases between. Germline V gene data show CDR1 as WNHNN and CDR2 as SYGVQD (reference sequence). CDR3 sequence: CASSGLRGYEQYF. In DNA form, the CDR3 reads TGCGCCAGCAGTGGCCTCAGAGGTTACGAGCAGTACTTC.

V usage is TRBV5-1 and J usage is TRBJ2-7; D is possibly TRBD1 (7 bases). The V end lost 4 bases, the J end lost 2 bases, and 13 bases lay between the germline ends. The CDR3 loop spans 14 amino acids. Germline V lookup: CDR1 SGHRS, CDR2 YFSETQ. CDR3 in amino acids: CASSPRGATYEQYF. The CDR3 coding sequence is TGCGCCAGCAGCCCCAGGGGGGCAACCTACGAGCAGTACTTC. Based on the CDR3 plus reference TRBV5-1 and TRBJ2-7, the full variable domain is KAGVTQTPRYLIKTRGQQVTLSCSPISGHRSVSWYQQTPGQGLQFLFEYFSETQRNKGNFPGRFSGRQFSNSRSEMNVSTLELGDSALYLCASSPRGATYEQYFGPGTRLTVT.

The genes are TRBV3-1 (or the pseudogene TRBV3-2) and TRBJ2-7, with 10 bases matching TRBD1. V trimming: 6 bases; J trimming: 5 bases; junction bases outside the gene matches: 7. This CDR3 is built from 14 residues. Germline CDR1 is LGHDT and CDR2 is YNNKEL (reference sequence). For the CDR3, the DNA is TGTGCCAGCAGTACTGACAGGGGGCTAGACGAGCAGTACTTC. Encoded protein: CASSTDRGLDEQYF.

This clone came up once. The chain uses TRBV19 and TRBJ1-1; 7 bases map to TRBD1. The V segment lost 5 bases and the J segment 4 bases; nucleotides outside the gene matches: 10. The CDR3 is 15 amino acids. Germline assignment: CDR1 LNHDA and CDR2 SQIVND (reference sequence). The CDR3 DNA reads TGTGCCAGTAGTGAGCAAGACAGGGTCGCCACTGAAGCTTTCTTT. Protein sequence: CASSEQDRVATEAFF.

The V gene is TRBV11-3, the J gene TRBJ2-2; D gene unclear. V lost 0 bases and J lost 2, with 13 bases in between. The germline V gene encodes CDR1 SGHNT and CDR2 YENEEA. This CDR3 contains 17 residues. The CDR3, as DNA: TGTGCCAGCAGCTTAGATCTGTTATCAGGAAACACCGGGGAGCTGTTTTTT. It translates to CASSLDLLSGNTGELFF.

The J gene is TRBJ2-1, the V gene TRBV12-5; weak D call: TRBD2 (6 bases). The germline V and J ends were trimmed by 5 bases and 12 bases, with 11 bases remaining between them. Germline V gene data show CDR1 as LGHNT and CDR2 as FRNRAP. This CDR3 has 11 residues. CDR3 nucleotides: TGTGCTAGTGGTGCTTCTAGCGCGCAGTTCTTC. Residues: CASGASSAQFF.

The chain couples TRBV6-2 or TRBV6-3 to TRBJ2-7, with 8 bases matching TRBD1. CDR3 length equals 15 residues. V gave up 5 bases and J gave up 4 bases; unmatched junction bases: 10. Per the germline V gene, CDR1 is MNHEY and CDR2 is SVGEGT. CDR3 in DNA: TGTGCCAGCAGTACAGCCGGACAGGGAATATACGAGCAGTACTTC. It translates to CASSTAGQGIYEQYF.

The chain joins TRBV7-2 to TRBJ2-3; D unresolved. Per germline, CDR1 SGHTA and CDR2 FQGNSA. The CDR3 length is 14 residues. V shed 9 bases and J shed 2 bases, with 15 bases lying between them. DNA for the CDR3: TGTGCCAGTACCCGAGGTGGCCCCACAGATACGCAGTATTTT. This encodes CASTRGGPTDTQYF. Looking up the rest from reference TRBV7-2 and TRBJ2-3 gives the full variable domain: GAGVSQSPSNKVTEKGKDVELRCDPISGHTALYWYRQSLGQGLEFLIYFQGNSAPDKSGLPSDRFSAERTGGSVSTLTIQRTQQEDSAVYLCASTRGGPTDTQYFGPGTRLTVL.

The chain employs TRBV9 and TRBJ2-2; D is possibly TRBD2 (6 bases). From germline, CDR1 is SGDLS and CDR2 YYNGEE. This CDR3 has 14 residues. With 7 bases removed from V and 6 bases from J, the gap between germline ends came to 16 bases. Written as DNA, the CDR3 is TGTGCCAGCCGGGACTCCCAAATCTCCGGGGAGCTGTTTTTT. Translation: CASRDSQISGELFF.

The chain has TRBV5-5 and TRBJ2-2; 7 bases agree with TRBD1. V was pared by 0 bases and J by 4 bases, with 3 bases of the junction left unmatched. The germline V gene encodes CDR1 SGHKS and CDR2 YYEKEE (reference sequence). This CDR3 is built from 15 residues. CDR3 residues: CASSLVQGPTGELFF. CDR3 DNA sequence: TGTGCCAGCAGCTTGGTACAGGGGCCCACCGGGGAGCTGTTTTTT.

The V and J genes are TRBV2 and TRBJ2-3, with TRBD2 identical over 12 bases. This CDR3 comprises 17 residues. Germline V gene sequence: CDR1 SNHLY, CDR2 FYNNEI. The J segment lost 0 bases and the V segment lost 7 bases, leaving 8 bases of the junction unmatched. The CDR3: CASNQMGTSGSTDTQYF. The DNA for the CDR3 is TGTGCCAGCAACCAAATGGGGACTAGCGGGAGCACAGATACGCAGTATTTT.

The CDR3 loop reads CASSWGGVSGPEQFF. The DNA of the CDR3 is TGCGCCAGCAGCTGGGGCGGGGTCTCAGGGCCTGAGCAGTTCTTC. V usage is TRBV5-1 and J usage is TRBJ2-1, with a possible D match to TRBD2 (6 bases). There are 15 residues in the CDR3. Germline V CDR1 and CDR2: SGHRS, YFSETQ. V was clipped by 3 bases and J by 9 bases, with 19 bases between them.

The CDR3 DNA is TGTGCCAGCAGCCCCTCACCGGGACTAGAGGCCGATAGAGCGTACTTC. As protein: CASSPSPGLEADRAYF. V usage is TRBV7-3 and J usage is TRBJ2-4; TRBD2 agrees at 8 bases. V lost 5 bases and J lost 15; bases outside the gene matches: 21. CDR3 length equals 16 residues. Germline loops: CDR1 SGHTA, CDR2 FQGTGA.

A single count supports this clone. CDR3 amino acids: CASSEGAGNQPQHF. CDR3 sequence (DNA): TGTGCCAGCAGTGAGGGGGCAGGCAATCAGCCCCAGCATTTT. The J gene is TRBJ1-5, the V gene TRBV28; the match to TRBD1 covers 7 bases. The length of the CDR3 is 14 residues. After removal of 5 bases from V and 2 bases from J, the junction contained 3 bases not matched to a gene. Germline CDR1 reads MDHEN; CDR2 reads SYDVKM.

This chain joins TRBV5-1 and TRBJ2-2, with D tentatively TRBD1 (7 bases). V was shortened by 1 base and J by 5 bases, with 15 bases between the two germline ends. CDR3 length: 16 residues. The germline V gene encodes CDR1 SGHRS and CDR2 YFSETQ. This CDR3 reads CASSLNPGGQTGELFF. In nucleotides, the CDR3 is TGCGCCAGCAGCTTGAACCCCGGGGGACAGACCGGGGAGCTGTTTTTT.

The J gene is TRBJ2-3, the V gene TRBV7-9, with D possibly TRBD2 on 6 matching bases. V was shortened by 5 bases and J by 0 bases, with 12 bases between the two germline ends. The CDR3 contains 15 residues. Per germline, CDR1 SEHNR and CDR2 FQNEAQ (reference sequence). CDR3: CASSRTDYSTDTQYF. As DNA, the CDR3 is TGTGCCAGCAGCCGCACGGACTACAGCACAGATACGCAGTATTTT.

This chain links TRBV9 with TRBJ2-1; 11 bases are shared with TRBD2. With 5 bases clipped from V and 5 bases from J, the junction kept 6 bases outside the gene matches. CDR3 length: 15 amino acids. The V gene's germline CDR1 is SGDLS and CDR2 YYNGEE. The CDR3 protein is CASRRGTSGNNEQFF. The CDR3 coding sequence is TGTGCCAGCAGGAGGGGGACTAGCGGAAACAATGAGCAGTTCTTC. The full variable domain, its missing parts supplied by reference TRBV9 and TRBJ2-1, is DSGVTQTPKHLITATGQRVTLRCSPRSGDLSVYWYQQSLDQGLQFLIQYYNGEERAKGNILERFSAQQFPDLHSELNLSSLELGDSALYFCASRRGTSGNNEQFFGPGTRLTVL.

This chain links TRBV4-3 with TRBJ1-4, with D hard to call. V lost 1 base and J lost 8, with 8 bases in between. The CDR3 has 13 amino acids. Germline V CDR1 and CDR2: LGHNA, YSLEER. The CDR3 loop reads CASSQAPQEKLFF. The CDR3 nucleotides are TGCGCCAGCAGCCAAGCCCCCCAGGAAAAACTGTTTTTT.

J is TRBJ1-4 and V is TRBV25-1; D gene unclear. The CDR3 has 12 residues. Trimming shortened V by 4 bases and J by 3 bases, and 3 bases separated the two germline ends. From germline, CDR1 is MGHDK and CDR2 SYGVNS. CDR3 in amino acids: CASSAPNEKLFF. The CDR3 DNA sequence: TGTGCCAGCAGTGCTCCTAATGAAAAACTGTTTTTT.